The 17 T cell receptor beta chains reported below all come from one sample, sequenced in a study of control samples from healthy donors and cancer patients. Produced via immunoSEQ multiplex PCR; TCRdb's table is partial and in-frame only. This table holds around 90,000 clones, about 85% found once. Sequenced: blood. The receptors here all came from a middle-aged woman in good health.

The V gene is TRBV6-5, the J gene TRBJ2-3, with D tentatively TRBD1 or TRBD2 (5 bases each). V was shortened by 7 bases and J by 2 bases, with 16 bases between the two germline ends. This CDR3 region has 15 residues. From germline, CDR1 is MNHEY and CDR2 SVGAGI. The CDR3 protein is CASTQRSGTTDTQYF. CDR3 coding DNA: TGTGCCAGCACACAAAGGTCCGGGACCACAGATACGCAGTATTTT.

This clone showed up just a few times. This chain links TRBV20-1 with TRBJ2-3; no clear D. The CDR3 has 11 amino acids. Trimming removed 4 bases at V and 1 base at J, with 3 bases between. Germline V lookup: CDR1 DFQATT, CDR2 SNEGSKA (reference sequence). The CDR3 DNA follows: TGCAGTGCTACACGCACAGATACGCAGTATTTT. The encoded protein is CSATRTDTQYF.

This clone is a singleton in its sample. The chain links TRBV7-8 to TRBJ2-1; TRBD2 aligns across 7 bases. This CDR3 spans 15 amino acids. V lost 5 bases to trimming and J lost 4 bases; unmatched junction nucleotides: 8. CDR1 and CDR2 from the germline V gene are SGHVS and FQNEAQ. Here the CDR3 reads CASSAGTNPYNEQFF. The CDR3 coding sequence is TGTGCCAGCAGCGCCGGGACTAACCCTTACAATGAGCAGTTCTTC. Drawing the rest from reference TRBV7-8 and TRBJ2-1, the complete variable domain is GAGVSQSPRYKVAKRGQDVALRCDPISGHVSLFWYQQALGQGPEFLTYFQNEAQLDKSGLPSDRFFAERPEGSVSTLKIQRTQQEDSAVYLCASSAGTNPYNEQFFGPGTRLTVL.

CDR3 loop: CASRSGSSGNTIYF. CDR3 bases: TGTGCCAGCAGGTCGGGAAGCTCTGGAAACACCATATATTTT. The V call is TRBV5-5, the J call TRBJ1-3; D is uncertain. Trimming shortened V by 5 bases and J by 0 bases, and 9 bases separated the two germline ends. The CDR3 consists of 14 residues. Germline values: CDR1 SGHKS, CDR2 YYEKEE (reference sequence).

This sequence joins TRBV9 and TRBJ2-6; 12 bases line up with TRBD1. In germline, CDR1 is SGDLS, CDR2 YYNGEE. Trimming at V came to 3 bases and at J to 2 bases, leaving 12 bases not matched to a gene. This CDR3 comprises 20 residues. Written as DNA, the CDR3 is TGTGCCAGCAGCGCAACCCGGGACAGGGGGCTCCTTACTGGGGCCAACGTCCTGACTTTC. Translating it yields CASSATRDRGLLTGANVLTF.

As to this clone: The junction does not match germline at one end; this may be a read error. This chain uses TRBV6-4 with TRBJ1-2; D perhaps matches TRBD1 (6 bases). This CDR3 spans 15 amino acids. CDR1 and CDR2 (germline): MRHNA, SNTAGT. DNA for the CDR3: TGTGTCAGCAGCAACCATGGGGGGGGCGTCTATGGCTACACCTTC. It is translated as CVSSNHGGGVYGYTF.

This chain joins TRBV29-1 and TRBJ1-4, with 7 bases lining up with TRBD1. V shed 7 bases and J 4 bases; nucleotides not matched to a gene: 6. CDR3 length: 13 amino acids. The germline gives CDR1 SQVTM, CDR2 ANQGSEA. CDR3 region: CSAQDRRNEKLFF. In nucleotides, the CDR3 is TGCAGCGCACAGGACAGGCGTAATGAAAAACTGTTTTTT. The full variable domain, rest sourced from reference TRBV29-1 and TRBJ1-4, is SAVISQKPSRDICQRGTSLTIQCQVDSQVTMMFWYRQQPGQSLTLIATANQGSEATYESGFVIDKFPISRPNLTFSTLTVSNMSPEDSSIYLCSAQDRRNEKLFFGSGTQLSVL.

CDR3 in DNA: TGCGCCAGCAGCCGGTCCCGGACAGGGGATTCACCCCTCCACTTT. It translates to CASSRSRTGDSPLHF. This sequence joins TRBV23-1 and TRBJ1-6; TRBD1 matches 9 bases. TRBV23-1 qualifies as an ORF whose function is uncertain. The V segment lost 6 bases and the J segment 8 bases; nucleotides outside the gene matches: 8. The CDR3 runs to 15 residues.

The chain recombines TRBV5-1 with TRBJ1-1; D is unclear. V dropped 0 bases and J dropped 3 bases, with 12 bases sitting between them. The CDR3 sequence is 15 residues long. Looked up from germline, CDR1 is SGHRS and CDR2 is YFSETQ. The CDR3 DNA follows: TGCGCCAGCAGCTTGGAGGGTTTCGGGGACACTGAAGCTTTCTTT. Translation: CASSLEGFGDTEAFF. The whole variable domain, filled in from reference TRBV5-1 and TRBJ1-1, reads KAGVTQTPRYLIKTRGQQVTLSCSPISGHRSVSWYQQTPGQGLQFLFEYFSETQRNKGNFPGRFSGRQFSNSRSEMNVSTLELGDSALYLCASSLEGFGDTEAFFGQGTRLTVV.

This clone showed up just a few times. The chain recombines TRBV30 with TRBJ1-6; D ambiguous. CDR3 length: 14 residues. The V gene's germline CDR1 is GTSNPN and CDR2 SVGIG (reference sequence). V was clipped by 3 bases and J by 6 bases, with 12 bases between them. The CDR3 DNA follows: TGTGCCTGGAGCGACCGCTTCTTTAATTCACCCCTCCACTTT. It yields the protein CAWSDRFFNSPLHF. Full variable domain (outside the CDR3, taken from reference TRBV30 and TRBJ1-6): SQTIHQWPATLVQPVGSPLSLECTVEGTSNPNLYWYRQAAGRGLQLLFYSVGIGQISSEVPQNLSASRPQDRQFILSSKKLLLSDSGFYLCAWSDRFFNSPLHFGNGTRLTVT.

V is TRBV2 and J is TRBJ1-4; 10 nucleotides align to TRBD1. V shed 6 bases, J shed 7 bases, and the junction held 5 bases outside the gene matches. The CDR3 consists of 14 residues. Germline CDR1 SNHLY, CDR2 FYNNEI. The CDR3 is CASRVTGGREKLFF. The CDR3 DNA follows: TGTGCCAGCAGGGTGACAGGGGGCCGTGAAAAACTGTTTTTT.

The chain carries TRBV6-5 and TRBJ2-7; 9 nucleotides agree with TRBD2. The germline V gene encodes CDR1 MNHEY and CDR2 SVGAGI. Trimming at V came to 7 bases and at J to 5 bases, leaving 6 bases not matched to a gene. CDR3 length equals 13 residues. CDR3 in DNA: TGTGCCAGCACCCAGGCGGGAGGGAACGAGCAGTACTTC. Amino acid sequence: CASTQAGGNEQYF.

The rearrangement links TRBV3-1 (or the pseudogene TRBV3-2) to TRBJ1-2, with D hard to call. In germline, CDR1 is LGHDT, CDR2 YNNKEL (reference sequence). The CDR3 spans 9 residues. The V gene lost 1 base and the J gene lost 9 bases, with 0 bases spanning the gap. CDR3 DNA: TGTGCCAGCAGCCAAGGCTACACCTTC. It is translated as CASSQGYTF.

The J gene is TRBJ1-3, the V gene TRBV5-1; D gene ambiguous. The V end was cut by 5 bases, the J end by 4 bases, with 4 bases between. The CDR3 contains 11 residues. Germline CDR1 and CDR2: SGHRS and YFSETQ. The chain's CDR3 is CASRVGNTIYF. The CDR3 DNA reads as TGCGCCAGCAGGGTGGGAAACACCATATATTTT.

As DNA, the CDR3 is TGTGCCAGCAGCCAGGGGGGGAACTATGGCTACACCTTC. Translating gives CASSQGGNYGYTF. This chain uses TRBV7-2 with TRBJ1-2; 7 nucleotides line up with TRBD1. J was trimmed by 2 bases and V by 5 bases; bases with no gene match: 2. Germline CDR1 is SGHTA and CDR2 is FQGNSA. The CDR3 totals 13 residues.

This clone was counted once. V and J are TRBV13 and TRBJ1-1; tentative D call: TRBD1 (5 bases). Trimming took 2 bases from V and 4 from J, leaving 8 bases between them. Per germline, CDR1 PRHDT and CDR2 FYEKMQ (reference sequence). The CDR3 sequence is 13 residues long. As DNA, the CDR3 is TGTGCCAGCAGCTTATCCCAGGGCACTGAAGCTTTCTTT. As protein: CASSLSQGTEAFF.

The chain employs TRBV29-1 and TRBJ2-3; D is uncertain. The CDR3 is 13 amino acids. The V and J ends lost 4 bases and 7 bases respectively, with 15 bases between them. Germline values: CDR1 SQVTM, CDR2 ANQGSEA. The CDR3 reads CSVGGRDRHTQYF. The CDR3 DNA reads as TGCAGCGTTGGGGGTAGGGATAGGCATACGCAGTATTTT.